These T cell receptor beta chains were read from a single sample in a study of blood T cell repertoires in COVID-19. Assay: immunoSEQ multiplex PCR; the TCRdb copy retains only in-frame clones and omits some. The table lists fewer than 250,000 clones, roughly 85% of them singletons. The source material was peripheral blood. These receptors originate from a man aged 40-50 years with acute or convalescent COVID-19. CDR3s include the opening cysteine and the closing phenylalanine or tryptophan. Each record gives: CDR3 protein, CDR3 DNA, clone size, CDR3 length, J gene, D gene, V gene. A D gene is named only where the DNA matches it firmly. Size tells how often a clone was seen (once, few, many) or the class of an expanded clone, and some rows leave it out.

CDR3 protein: CASSLGAKNTEAFF
CDR3 DNA: TGTGCCAGCAGCTTAGGAGCCAAGAACACTGAAGCTTTCTTT
clone size: few
CDR3 length: 14
J gene: TRBJ1-1
D gene: NA
V gene: TRBV13

CDR3 protein: CASSPPPVGGYYGYTF
CDR3 DNA: TGTGCCAGCAGCCCGCCACCGGTAGGGGGTTACTATGGCTACACCTTC
clone size: NA
CDR3 length: 16
J gene: TRBJ1-2
D gene: NA
V gene: TRBV12-1

CDR3 protein: CASSGDRKNTEAFF
CDR3 DNA: TGTGCCAGCAGCGGGGACAGGAAAAACACTGAAGCTTTCTTT
clone size: few
CDR3 length: 14
J gene: TRBJ1-1
D gene: TRBD1
V gene: TRBV9

CDR3 protein: CASSRNTGELFF
CDR3 DNA: TGTGCCAGCTCGCGGAACACCGGGGAGCTGTTTTTT
clone size: NA
CDR3 length: 12
J gene: TRBJ2-2
D gene: NA
V gene: TRBV7-9

CDR3 protein: CAISERGAYTEAFF
CDR3 DNA: TGTGCCATCAGTGAACGGGGGGCGTACACTGAAGCTTTCTTT
clone size: NA
CDR3 length: 14
J gene: TRBJ1-1
D gene: NA
V gene: TRBV10-3

CDR3 protein: CASSLRSGTKNTEAFF
CDR3 DNA: TGTGCCAGCAGCTTGAGGTCGGGGACAAAGAACACTGAAGCTTTCTTT
clone size: NA
CDR3 length: 16
J gene: TRBJ1-1
D gene: NA
V gene: TRBV7-9

CDR3 protein: CASSPEGLNEQFF
CDR3 DNA: TGTGCCAGCTCACCCGAGGGTTTGAATGAGCAGTTCTTC
clone size: few
CDR3 length: 13
J gene: TRBJ2-1
D gene: NA
V gene: TRBV18

CDR3 protein: CASSPQTGSYNEQFF
CDR3 DNA: TGTGCCAGCAGCCCTCAAACAGGTTCCTACAATGAGCAGTTCTTC
clone size: NA
CDR3 length: 15
J gene: TRBJ2-1
D gene: NA
V gene: TRBV7-2

CDR3 protein: CASSSEGARSPLHF
CDR3 DNA: TGTGCCAGCAGTTCAGAGGGGGCAAGATCACCCCTCCACTTT
clone size: NA
CDR3 length: 14
J gene: TRBJ1-6
D gene: TRBD1
V gene: TRBV28

CDR3 protein: CASSLGQAIEAFF
CDR3 DNA: TGTGCCAGCAGTCTTGGACAGGCTATTGAAGCTTTCTTT
clone size: NA
CDR3 length: 13
J gene: TRBJ1-1
D gene: TRBD1
V gene: TRBV12-3/TRBV12-4

CDR3 protein: CASRSDRGNSGELFF
CDR3 DNA: TGTGCCAGTAGATCGGACAGGGGAAACTCCGGGGAGCTGTTTTTT
clone size: NA
CDR3 length: 15
J gene: TRBJ2-2
D gene: TRBD1
V gene: TRBV2

CDR3 protein: CAISESEGANTEAFF
CDR3 DNA: TGTGCCATCAGTGAGTCGGAAGGGGCGAACACTGAAGCTTTCTTT
clone size: NA
CDR3 length: 15
J gene: TRBJ1-1
D gene: NA
V gene: TRBV10-3

CDR3 protein: CASSYGLAGGWDTQYF
CDR3 DNA: TGTGCCAGCAGTTACGGACTAGCGGGGGGGTGGGATACGCAGTATTTT
clone size: NA
CDR3 length: 16
J gene: TRBJ2-3
D gene: TRBD2
V gene: TRBV3-1/TRBV3-2

CDR3 protein: CASTPLQGAHYGYTF
CDR3 DNA: TGTGCCAGCACCCCCCTACAGGGAGCGCACTATGGCTACACCTTC
clone size: NA
CDR3 length: 15
J gene: TRBJ1-2
D gene: NA
V gene: TRBV6-5

CDR3 protein: CASSTGQGGYQQYF
CDR3 DNA: TGTGCCAGCAGTACAGGACAGGGGGGTTATCAGCAGTACTTC
clone size: NA
CDR3 length: 14
J gene: TRBJ2-7
D gene: TRBD1
V gene: TRBV6-6

CDR3 protein: CASSIPGTGVPKAFF
CDR3 DNA: TGTGCCAGTAGTATTCCTGGGACAGGGGTCCCTAAAGCTTTCTTT
clone size: NA
CDR3 length: 15
J gene: TRBJ1-1
D gene: TRBD1
V gene: TRBV19

CDR3 protein: CASSSLPDMGGYTF
CDR3 DNA: TGCGCCAGCAGCTCGTTGCCCGACATGGGTGGCTACACCTTC
clone size: NA
CDR3 length: 14
J gene: TRBJ1-2
D gene: NA
V gene: TRBV5-1